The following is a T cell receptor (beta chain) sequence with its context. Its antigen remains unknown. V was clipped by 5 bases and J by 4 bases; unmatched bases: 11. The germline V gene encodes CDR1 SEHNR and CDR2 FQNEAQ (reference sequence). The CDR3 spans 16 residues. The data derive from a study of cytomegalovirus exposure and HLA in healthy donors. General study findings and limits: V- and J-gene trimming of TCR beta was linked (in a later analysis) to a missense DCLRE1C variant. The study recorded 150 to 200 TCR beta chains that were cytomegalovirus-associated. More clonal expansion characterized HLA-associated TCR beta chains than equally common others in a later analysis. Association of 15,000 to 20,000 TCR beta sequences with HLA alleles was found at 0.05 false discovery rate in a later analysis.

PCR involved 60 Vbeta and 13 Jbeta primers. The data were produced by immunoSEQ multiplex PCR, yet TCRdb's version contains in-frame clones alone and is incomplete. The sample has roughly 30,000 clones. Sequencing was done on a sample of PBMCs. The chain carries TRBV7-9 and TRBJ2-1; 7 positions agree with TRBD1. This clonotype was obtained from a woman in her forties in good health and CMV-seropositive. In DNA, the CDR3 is TGTGCCAGCAGCCCCCCCGGGCACAGGGGATACAATGAGCAGTTCTTC. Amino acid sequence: CASSPPGHRGYNEQFF.